The 3 T cell receptor beta chains in this list originate from one sample, sequenced in a study of CD8 T cells in ankylosing spondylitis. These receptors lack a known antigen. Study-level points and caveats: A motif of under 10 highly homologous TCR beta variants was seen as apparently characteristic of ankylosing spondylitis blood.

Via MiXCR, TCRdb re-called the 5' RACE reads, giving one row per CDR3 protein. The sample contains approximately 300,000 distinct CDR3 sequences, less than 10% of which appear only once. The sample taken for sequencing was blood, either unsorted or a sorted T cell fraction (not recorded which). Source of these receptors: a male donor with ankylosing spondylitis.

This clonotype showed up just a few times. The chain employs TRBV20-1 and TRBJ2-3; no definite D call. CDR1 and CDR2 from the germline V gene are DFQATT and SNEGSKA (reference sequence). V lost 2 bases and J lost 5, with 5 bases in between. The CDR3 totals 11 residues. CDR3 nucleotides: TGCAGTGCTAGAATTGGAGATACGCAGTATTTT. Its protein is CSARIGDTQYF.

A few counts support this clonotype. As DNA, the CDR3 is TGTGCCAGCAGTTTCTGGCTCTCCGAGCAGTACTTC. Its translation is CASSFWLSEQYF. This rearrangement joins TRBV12-3 or TRBV12-4 to TRBJ2-7; no clear D. V lost 3 bases to trimming and J lost 6 bases, with 9 bases between them. The CDR3 runs 12 residues.

This clonotype was counted ten times or more. CDR3 bases: TGCAGTGCTACCGAAGCGCGGGGGGCCATTGGCTACACCTTC. As protein: CSATEARGAIGYTF. The gene calls are TRBV20-1 and TRBJ1-2; D might be TRBD1 (6 bases). The V gene's germline CDR1 is DFQATT and CDR2 SNEGSKA (reference sequence). With 4 bases removed from V and 7 bases from J, the gap between germline ends came to 19 bases. The CDR3 length is 14 residues.